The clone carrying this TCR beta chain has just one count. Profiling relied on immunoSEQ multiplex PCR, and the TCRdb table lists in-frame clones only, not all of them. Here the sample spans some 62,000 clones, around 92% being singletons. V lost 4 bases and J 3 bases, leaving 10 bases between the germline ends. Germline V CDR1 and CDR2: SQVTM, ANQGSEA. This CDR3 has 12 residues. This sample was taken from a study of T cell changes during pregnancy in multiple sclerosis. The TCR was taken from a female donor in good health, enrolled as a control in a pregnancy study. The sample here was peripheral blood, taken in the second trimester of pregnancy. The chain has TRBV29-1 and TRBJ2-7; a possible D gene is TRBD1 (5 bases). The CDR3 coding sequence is TGCAGCGTTGCTTGGCAGGGCTACGAGCAGTACTTC. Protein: CSVAWQGYEQYF.